The clone carrying this T cell receptor (beta chain) was picked up a small number of times. Its specificity is unknown. The data derive from a study of cytomegalovirus exposure and HLA in healthy donors. With 60 Vbeta and 13 Jbeta primers, the PCR was carried out. TCRdb's copy holds only in-frame clones and misses some; the assay was immunoSEQ multiplex PCR. Among 150,000 to 200,000 clones listed, 80% to 85% were seen once. Study-level findings and limits: Immune exposure information available was restricted to CMV serostatus. Some 150 TCR beta chains were listed as cytomegalovirus-associated.

Sequenced material: PBMCs. This TCR was sampled from a man aged 45-65 years in good health and CMV-seropositive.

In DNA, the CDR3 is TGTGCCAGCAGTGCTACTAGCTCCTACAATGAGCAGTTCTTC. It specifies CASSATSSYNEQFF. This chain joins TRBV28 and TRBJ2-1, with a tentative D call TRBD2 (5 bases). Trimming shortened V by 5 bases and J by 0 bases, and 8 bases separated the two germline ends. This CDR3 spans 14 amino acids. Germline V gene lookup returns CDR1 MDHEN and CDR2 SYDVKM.